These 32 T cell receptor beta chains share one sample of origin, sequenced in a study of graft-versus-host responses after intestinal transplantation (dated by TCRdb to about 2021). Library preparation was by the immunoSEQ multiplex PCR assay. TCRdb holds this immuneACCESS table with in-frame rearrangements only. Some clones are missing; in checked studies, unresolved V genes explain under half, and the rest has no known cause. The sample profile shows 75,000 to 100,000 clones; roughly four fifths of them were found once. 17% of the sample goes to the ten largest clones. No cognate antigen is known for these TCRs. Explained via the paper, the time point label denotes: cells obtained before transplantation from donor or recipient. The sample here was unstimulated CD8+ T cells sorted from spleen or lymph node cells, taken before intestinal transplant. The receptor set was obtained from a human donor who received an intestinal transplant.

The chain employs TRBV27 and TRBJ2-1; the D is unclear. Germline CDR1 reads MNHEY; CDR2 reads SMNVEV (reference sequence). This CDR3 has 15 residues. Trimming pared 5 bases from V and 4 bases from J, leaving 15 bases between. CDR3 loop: CASSRLGEVYNEQFF. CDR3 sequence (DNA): TGTGCCAGCAGTCGCCTCGGTGAGGTGTACAATGAGCAGTTCTTC.

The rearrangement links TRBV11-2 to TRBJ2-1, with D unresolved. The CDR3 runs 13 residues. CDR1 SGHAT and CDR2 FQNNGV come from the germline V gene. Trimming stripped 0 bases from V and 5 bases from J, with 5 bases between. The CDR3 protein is CASSLEVDNEQFF. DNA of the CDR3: TGTGCCAGCAGCTTAGAGGTCGACAATGAGCAGTTCTTC.

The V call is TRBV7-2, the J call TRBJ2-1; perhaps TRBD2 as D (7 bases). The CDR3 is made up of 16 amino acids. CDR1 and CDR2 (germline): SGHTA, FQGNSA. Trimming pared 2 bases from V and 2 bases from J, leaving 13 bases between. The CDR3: CASSLRAGAPYNEQFF. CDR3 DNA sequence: TGTGCCAGCAGCTTACGGGCGGGGGCACCCTACAATGAGCAGTTCTTC.

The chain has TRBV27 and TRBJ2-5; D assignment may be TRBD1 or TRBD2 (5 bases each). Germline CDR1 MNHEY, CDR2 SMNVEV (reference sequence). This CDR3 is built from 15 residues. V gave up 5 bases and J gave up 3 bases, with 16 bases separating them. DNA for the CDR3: TGTGCCAGCAGTCCGGGACGCCGCTTAAAAGAGACCCAGTACTTC. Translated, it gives CASSPGRRLKETQYF.

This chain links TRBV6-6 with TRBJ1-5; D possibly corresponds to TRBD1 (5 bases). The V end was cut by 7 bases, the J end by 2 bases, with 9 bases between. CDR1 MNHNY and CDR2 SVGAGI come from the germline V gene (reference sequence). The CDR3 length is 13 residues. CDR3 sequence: CASIVGGNQPQHF. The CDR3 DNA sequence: TGTGCCAGCATCGTAGGGGGCAATCAGCCCCAGCATTTT.

The CDR3 protein is CAWSVLGGVNSYEQYF. The CDR3 region has the DNA TGTGCCTGGAGTGTACTCGGAGGGGTCAATTCCTACGAGCAGTACTTC. This sequence joins TRBV30 and TRBJ2-7; the D gene is possibly TRBD2 (6 bases). Trimming stripped 0 bases from V and 1 base from J, with 16 bases between. Germline V gene lookup returns CDR1 GTSNPN and CDR2 SVGIG (reference sequence). This CDR3 is 16 amino acids long. The full variable domain, in which reference TRBV30 and TRBJ2-7 provide the parts outside the CDR3, is SQTIHQWPATLVQPVGSPLSLECTVEGTSNPNLYWYRQAAGRGLQLLFYSVGIGQISSEVPQNLSASRPQDRQFILSSKKLLLSDSGFYLCAWSVLGGVNSYEQYFGPGTRLTVT.

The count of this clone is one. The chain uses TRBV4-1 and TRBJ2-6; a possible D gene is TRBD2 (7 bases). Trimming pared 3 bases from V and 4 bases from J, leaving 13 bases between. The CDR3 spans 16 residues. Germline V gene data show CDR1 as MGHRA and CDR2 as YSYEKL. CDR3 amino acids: CASSQARGLGANVLTF. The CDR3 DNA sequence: TGCGCCAGCAGCCAGGCGCGGGGGCTCGGGGCCAACGTCCTGACTTTC.

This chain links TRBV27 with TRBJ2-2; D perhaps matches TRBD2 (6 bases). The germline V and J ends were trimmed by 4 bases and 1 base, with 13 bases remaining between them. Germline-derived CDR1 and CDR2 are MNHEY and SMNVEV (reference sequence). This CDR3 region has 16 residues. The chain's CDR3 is CASSSGQGGNTGELFF. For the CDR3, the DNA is TGTGCCAGCAGTTCGGGGCAGGGAGGGAACACCGGGGAGCTGTTTTTT.

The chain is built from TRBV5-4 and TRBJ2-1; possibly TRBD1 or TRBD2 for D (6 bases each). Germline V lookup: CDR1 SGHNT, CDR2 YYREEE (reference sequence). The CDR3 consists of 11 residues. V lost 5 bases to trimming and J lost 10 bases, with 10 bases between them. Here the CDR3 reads CASRFGGEQFF. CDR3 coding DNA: TGTGCCAGCAGGTTCGGGGGCGAGCAGTTCTTC.

CDR3 protein: CASSPSNDRESHEQYF. The CDR3 region has the DNA TGTGCCAGTAGTCCATCCAATGACAGGGAAAGCCACGAGCAGTACTTC. This chain links TRBV19 with TRBJ2-7; 7 bases map to TRBD1. This CDR3 spans 16 amino acids. The germline CDR1 and CDR2 sequences are LNHDA and SQIVND (reference sequence). Trimming at V came to 5 bases and at J to 5 bases, leaving 15 bases not matched to a gene.

The DNA of the CDR3 is TGTGCCAGCTCACCAAAAGGGCTGGCAGGGGAAGCTACTTTAGCCAAAAACATTCAGTACTTC. Protein: CASSPKGLAGEATLAKNIQYF. V usage is TRBV18 and J usage is TRBJ2-4, with a possible D match to TRBD1 (6 bases). Trimming took 2 bases from V and 0 from J, leaving 26 bases between them. This CDR3 contains 21 residues. CDR1 KGHSH and CDR2 LQKENI come from the germline V gene.

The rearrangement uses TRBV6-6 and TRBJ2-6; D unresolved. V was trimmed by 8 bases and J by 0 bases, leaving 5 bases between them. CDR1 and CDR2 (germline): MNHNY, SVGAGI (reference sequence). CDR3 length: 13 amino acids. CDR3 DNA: TGTGCCAGCGGGATCTCTGGGGCCAACGTCCTGACTTTC. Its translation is CASGISGANVLTF.

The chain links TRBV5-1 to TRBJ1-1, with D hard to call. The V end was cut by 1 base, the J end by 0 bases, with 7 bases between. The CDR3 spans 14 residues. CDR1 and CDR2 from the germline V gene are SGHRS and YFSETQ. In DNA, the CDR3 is TGCGCCAGCAGCTTGACAGCTATGAACACTGAAGCTTTCTTT. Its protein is CASSLTAMNTEAFF.

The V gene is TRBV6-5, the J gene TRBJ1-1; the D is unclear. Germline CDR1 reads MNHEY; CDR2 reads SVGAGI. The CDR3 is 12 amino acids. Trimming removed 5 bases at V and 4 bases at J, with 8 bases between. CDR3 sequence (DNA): TGTGCCAGCAGTGAAGCAGGCACTGAAGCTTTCTTT. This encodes CASSEAGTEAFF.

CDR3 bases: TGTGCCAGCAGTTACTCGACAGGGGGCAACGAGCAGTACTTC. Protein sequence: CASSYSTGGNEQYF. The genes are TRBV6-5 and TRBJ2-7; TRBD1 matches 10 bases. CDR3 length equals 14 residues. Germline CDR1 reads MNHEY; CDR2 reads SVGAGI. Trimming removed 0 bases from V and 5 bases from J; junction bases left unmatched: 1.

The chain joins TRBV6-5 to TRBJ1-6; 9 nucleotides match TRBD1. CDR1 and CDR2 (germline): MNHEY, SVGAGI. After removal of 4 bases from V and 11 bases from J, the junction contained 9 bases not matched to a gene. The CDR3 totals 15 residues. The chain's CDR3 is CASSSPGQGRTPLHF. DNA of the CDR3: TGTGCCAGCAGTTCACCTGGACAGGGGAGAACACCCCTCCACTTT.

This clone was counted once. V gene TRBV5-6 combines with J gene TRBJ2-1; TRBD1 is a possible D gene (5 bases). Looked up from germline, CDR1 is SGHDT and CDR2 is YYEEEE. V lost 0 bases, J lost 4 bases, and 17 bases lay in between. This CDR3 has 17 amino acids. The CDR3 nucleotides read TGTGCCAGCAGCTTGGCTGTGGGGCCGCGTCTTTACAATGAGCAGTTCTTC. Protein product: CASSLAVGPRLYNEQFF.

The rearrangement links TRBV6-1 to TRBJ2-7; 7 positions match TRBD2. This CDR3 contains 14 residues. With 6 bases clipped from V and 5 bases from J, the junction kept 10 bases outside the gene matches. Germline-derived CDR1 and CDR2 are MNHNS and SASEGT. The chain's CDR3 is CASRGTSVGNEQYF. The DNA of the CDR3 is TGTGCCAGCAGGGGTACTAGCGTCGGGAACGAGCAGTACTTC.

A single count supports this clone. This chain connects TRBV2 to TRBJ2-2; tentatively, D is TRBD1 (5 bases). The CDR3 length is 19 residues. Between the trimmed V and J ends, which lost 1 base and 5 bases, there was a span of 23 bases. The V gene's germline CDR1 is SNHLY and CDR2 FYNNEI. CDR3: CASSEGVDKGPCCTGELFF. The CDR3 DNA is TGTGCCAGCAGTGAAGGAGTGGACAAGGGCCCCTGTTGTACCGGGGAGCTGTTTTTT.

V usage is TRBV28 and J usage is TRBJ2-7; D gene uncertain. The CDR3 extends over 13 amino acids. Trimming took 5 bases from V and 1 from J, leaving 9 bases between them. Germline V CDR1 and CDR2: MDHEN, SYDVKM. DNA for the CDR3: TGTGCCAGCAGTCCCGGCATATCCTACGAGCAGTACTTC. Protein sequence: CASSPGISYEQYF.

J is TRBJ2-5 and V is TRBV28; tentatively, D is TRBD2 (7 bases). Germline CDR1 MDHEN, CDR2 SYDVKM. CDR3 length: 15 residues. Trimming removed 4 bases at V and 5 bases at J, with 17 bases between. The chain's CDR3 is CASSSLQGGEETQYF. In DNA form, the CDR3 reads TGTGCCAGCAGTTCCCTACAGGGAGGGGAGGAGACCCAGTACTTC.

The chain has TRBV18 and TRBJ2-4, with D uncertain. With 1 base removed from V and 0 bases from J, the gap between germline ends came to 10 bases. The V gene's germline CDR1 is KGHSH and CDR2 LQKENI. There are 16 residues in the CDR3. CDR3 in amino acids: CASSPHSSLAKNIQYF. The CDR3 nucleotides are TGTGCCAGCTCACCACACTCGAGCCTAGCCAAAAACATTCAGTACTTC.

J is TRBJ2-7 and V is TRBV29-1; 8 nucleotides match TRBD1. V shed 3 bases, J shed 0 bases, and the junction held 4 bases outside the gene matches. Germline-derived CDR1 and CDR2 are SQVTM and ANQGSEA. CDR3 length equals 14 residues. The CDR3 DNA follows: TGCAGCGTTGATCCCGGGACAGGCTCCTACGAGCAGTACTTC. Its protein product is CSVDPGTGSYEQYF.

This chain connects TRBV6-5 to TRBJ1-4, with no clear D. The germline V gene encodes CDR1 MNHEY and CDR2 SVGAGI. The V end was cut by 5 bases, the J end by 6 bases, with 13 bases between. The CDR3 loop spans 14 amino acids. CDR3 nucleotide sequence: TGTGCCAGCAGTGCAGGAACCGTGGATGAAAAACTGTTTTTT. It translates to CASSAGTVDEKLFF.

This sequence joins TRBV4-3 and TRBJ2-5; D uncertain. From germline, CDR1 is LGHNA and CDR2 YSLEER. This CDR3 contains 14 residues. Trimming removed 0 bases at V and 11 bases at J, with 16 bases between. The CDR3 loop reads CASSQDQYAGFQYF. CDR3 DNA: TGCGCCAGCAGCCAAGACCAGTACGCCGGGTTTCAGTACTTC.

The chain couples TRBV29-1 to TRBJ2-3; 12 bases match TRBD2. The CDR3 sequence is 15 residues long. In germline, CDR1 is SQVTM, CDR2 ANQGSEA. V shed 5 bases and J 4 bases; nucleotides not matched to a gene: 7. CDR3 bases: TGCAGCGTTCTAGAACTAGCGGGAGGTGCAGATACGCAGTATTTT. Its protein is CSVLELAGGADTQYF.

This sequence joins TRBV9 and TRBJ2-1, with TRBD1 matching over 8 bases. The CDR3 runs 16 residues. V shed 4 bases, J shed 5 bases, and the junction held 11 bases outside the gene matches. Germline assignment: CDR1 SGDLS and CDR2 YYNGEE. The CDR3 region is CASSSLQGGDDNEQFF. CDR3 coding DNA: TGTGCCAGCAGCTCCCTACAGGGGGGCGATGACAATGAGCAGTTCTTC.

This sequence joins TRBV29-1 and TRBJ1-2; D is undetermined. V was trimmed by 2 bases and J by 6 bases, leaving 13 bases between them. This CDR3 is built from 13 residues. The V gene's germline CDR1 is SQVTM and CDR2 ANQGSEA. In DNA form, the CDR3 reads TGCAGCGTTGAACCCGGCCGAGCTGATGGCTACACCTTC. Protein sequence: CSVEPGRADGYTF.

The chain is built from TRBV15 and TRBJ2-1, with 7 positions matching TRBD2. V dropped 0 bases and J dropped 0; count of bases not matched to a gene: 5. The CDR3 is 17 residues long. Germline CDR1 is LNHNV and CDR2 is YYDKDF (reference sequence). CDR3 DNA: TGTGCCACCAGCAGAGATCGAGCGGGAAGCTCCTACAATGAGCAGTTCTTC. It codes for CATSRDRAGSSYNEQFF.

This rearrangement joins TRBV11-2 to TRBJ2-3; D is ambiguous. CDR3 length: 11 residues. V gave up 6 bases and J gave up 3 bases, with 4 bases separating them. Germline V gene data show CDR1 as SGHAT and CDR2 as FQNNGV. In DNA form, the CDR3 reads TGTGCCAGCAGTAAAACAGATACGCAGTATTTT. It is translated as CASSKTDTQYF. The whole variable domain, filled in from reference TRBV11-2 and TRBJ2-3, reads EAGVAQSPRYKIIEKRQSVAFWCNPISGHATLYWYQQILGQGPKLLIQFQNNGVVDDSQLPKDRFSAERLKGVDSTLKIQPAKLEDSAVYLCASSKTDTQYFGPGTRLTVL.

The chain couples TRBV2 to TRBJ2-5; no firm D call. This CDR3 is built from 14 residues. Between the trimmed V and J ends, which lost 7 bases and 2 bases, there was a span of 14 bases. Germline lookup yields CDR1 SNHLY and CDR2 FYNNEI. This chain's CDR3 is CASNRVDGQETQYF. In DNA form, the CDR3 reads TGTGCCAGCAATCGCGTAGACGGGCAAGAGACCCAGTACTTC.

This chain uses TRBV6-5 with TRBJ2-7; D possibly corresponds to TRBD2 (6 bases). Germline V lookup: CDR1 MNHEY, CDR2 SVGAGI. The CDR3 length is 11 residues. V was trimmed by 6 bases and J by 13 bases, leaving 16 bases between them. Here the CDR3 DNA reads TGTGCCAGCAGACTGCTAGCGAACCACTACTTC. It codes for CASRLLANHYF.